Sequencing of this T cell receptor beta chain was carried out in a study of blood T cell repertoires in COVID-19. This clone was seen more than once but under ten times. Profiling relied on immunoSEQ multiplex PCR, and the TCRdb table lists in-frame clones only, not all of them. Here the sample spans around 230,000 clones, 75% to 90% being singletons. This TCR was recovered from a middle-aged man who had recovered from COVID-19. Sequencing input: PBMCs or T cells enriched from blood (not recorded which).

This chain's CDR3 is CASSEVRNSYEQYF. The DNA for the CDR3 is TGTGCCAGCAGTGAAGTGCGGAACTCCTACGAGCAGTACTTC. The rearrangement links TRBV6-1 to TRBJ2-7; no reliable D call. The germline V gene has CDR1 MNHNS and CDR2 SASEGT. Trimming left V 1 base short and J 0 bases short, with 7 bases between. The CDR3 is 14 amino acids.